The 18 T cell receptor beta chains presented below share a single source sample, sequenced in a study of T cells in Graves' hyperthyroidism and ophthalmopathy (dated by TCRdb to between 2018 and 2021). Receptor libraries were prepared by multiplex PCR. The data were produced on an Illumina HiSeq 2000. The TCR beta CDR3 regions were amplified from RNA transcripts. The TCR CDR3 was subjected to a first round of RT-PCR using the HTBI primer set and the Qiagen OneStep RT-PCR kit. TCRdb reanalyzed the raw reads on its own, using fastp at Q25 for trimming and MiXCR for clone calling, and kept in-frame beta chains. Each entry merges the rows of one CDR3 protein and shows their most common DNA and genes. This sample is represented by approximately 710,000 distinct CDR3 sequences; 15% to 20% of them were singletons. Roughly a sixth of the sample rests with the top ten. The material sequenced was blood. Receptors were obtained from a man over 45 with Graves' hyperthyroidism.

This clonotype was picked up a small number of times. CDR3 region: CASSPNEDTTYEQYF. The DNA for the CDR3 is TGTGCCAGCAGCCCCAACGAAGATACGACCTACGAGCAGTACTTC. The chain recombines TRBV7-9 with TRBJ2-7; D unresolved. Germline V lookup: CDR1 SEHNR, CDR2 FQNEAQ (reference sequence). This CDR3 has 15 amino acids. Deletions cut 5 bases from V and 2 bases from J, with 16 bases between.

V gene TRBV28 combines with J gene TRBJ2-7; D possibly corresponds to TRBD1 (6 bases). The CDR3 runs 18 residues. Germline assignment: CDR1 MDHEN and CDR2 SYDVKM. V was trimmed by 2 bases and J by 1 base, leaving 21 bases between them. The CDR3 spells CASSLIPSHDRSSYEQYF. DNA of the CDR3: TGTGCCAGCAGTTTAATCCCCTCACATGACAGGAGTTCCTACGAGCAGTACTTC.

The chain combines TRBV5-6 with TRBJ2-5, with a possible D match to TRBD2 (5 bases). V was shortened by 1 base and J by 5 bases, with 15 bases between the two germline ends. This CDR3 comprises 15 residues. CDR1 and CDR2 (germline): SGHDT, YYEEEE. DNA of the CDR3: TGTGCCAGCAGCTTGATTCCTAGCTCAACGGAGACCCAGTACTTC. It codes for CASSLIPSSTETQYF.

The V call is TRBV7-9, the J call TRBJ2-1, with no clear D. Germline assignment: CDR1 SEHNR and CDR2 FQNEAQ (reference sequence). The CDR3 is 17 amino acids. Trimming shortened V by 1 base and J by 0 bases, and 13 bases separated the two germline ends. The CDR3 DNA follows: TGTGCCAGCAGCTTAGATGTTTTGCTGGGCTCCTACAATGAGCAGTTCTTC. It translates to CASSLDVLLGSYNEQFF.

This clonotype was seen repeatedly, ten times or more. This chain joins TRBV6-5 and TRBJ1-6; unclear D gene. The germline gives CDR1 MNHEY, CDR2 SVGAGI. V lost 0 bases and J 5 bases, leaving 14 bases between the germline ends. This CDR3 region has 17 residues. CDR3 nucleotide sequence: TGTGCCAGCAGTTACTCTGGGTCGGGGATGAATAATTCACCCCTCCACTTT. This gives the protein CASSYSGSGMNNSPLHF.

This clonotype was seen more than once but under ten times. The gene calls are TRBV19 and TRBJ1-2; D is uncertain. The germline V gene has CDR1 LNHDA and CDR2 SQIVND (reference sequence). Trimming removed 0 bases at V and 4 bases at J, with 12 bases between. This CDR3 is 15 amino acids long. Here the CDR3 reads CASSIDTWESYGYTF. DNA of the CDR3: TGTGCCAGTAGTATAGACACTTGGGAGAGCTATGGCTACACCTTC.

This chain joins TRBV7-2 and TRBJ1-5; D may be TRBD1 (6 bases). This CDR3 is 13 amino acids long. Germline values: CDR1 SGHTA, CDR2 FQGNSA. The V gene lost 5 bases and the J gene lost 4 bases, with 9 bases spanning the gap. CDR3 amino acids: CASSRGGNQPQHF. The CDR3 DNA reads TGTGCCAGCAGCAGAGGGGGGAATCAGCCCCAGCATTTT. The complete variable domain, with remaining parts taken from reference TRBV7-2 and TRBJ1-5, reads GAGVSQSPSNKVTEKGKDVELRCDPISGHTALYWYRQSLGQGLEFLIYFQGNSAPDKSGLPSDRFSAERTGGSVSTLTIQRTQQEDSAVYLCASSRGGNQPQHFGDGTRLSIL.

This clonotype has at least ten counts. This chain uses TRBV11-2 with TRBJ2-1; possible D gene TRBD2, 7 bases. Germline values: CDR1 SGHAT, CDR2 FQNNGV. The CDR3 totals 16 residues. The V and J ends lost 5 bases and 5 bases respectively, with 19 bases between them. The CDR3 spells CASSRGAGALNNEQFF. As DNA, the CDR3 is TGTGCCAGCAGCCGGGGGGCAGGGGCACTTAACAATGAGCAGTTCTTC.

This chain joins TRBV11-3 and TRBJ1-1, with 10 bases lining up with TRBD1. The V segment lost 5 bases and the J segment 4 bases; nucleotides outside the gene matches: 10. This CDR3 contains 16 residues. Germline-derived CDR1 and CDR2 are SGHNT and YENEEA. DNA for the CDR3: TGTGCCAGCAGCGTATGGACAGGGGGAACGAGCACTGAAGCTTTCTTT. Residues: CASSVWTGGTSTEAFF.

The table lists this clonotype with a few counts. The DNA of the CDR3 is TGTGCCAGCAGCCGAACTAGCGTAGCTAGCACAGATACGCAGTATTTT. It encodes CASSRTSVASTDTQYF. The V and J genes are TRBV28 and TRBJ2-3; the match to TRBD2 covers 7 bases. Germline V gene lookup returns CDR1 MDHEN and CDR2 SYDVKM. The CDR3 is 16 amino acids. V shed 6 bases and J 0 bases; nucleotides not matched to a gene: 9.

The sample holds one count of this clonotype. The chain recombines TRBV20-1 with TRBJ2-7; 8 bases are a match to TRBD1. CDR3 size: 13 residues. Per germline, CDR1 DFQATT and CDR2 SNEGSKA (reference sequence). Trimming took 4 bases from V and 4 from J; bases not matched to a gene: 6. The CDR3 reads CSAIGQGRYEQYF. In nucleotides, the CDR3 is TGCAGTGCTATTGGACAGGGTCGATACGAGCAGTACTTC.

This clonotype was picked up many times. This chain joins TRBV28 and TRBJ2-7, with TRBD2 matching 7 bases. CDR3 length equals 14 residues. CDR1 is MDHEN, CDR2 SYDVKM, per germline. The V and J ends lost 3 bases and 4 bases, in that order; junction bases with no gene match: 6. DNA for the CDR3: TGTGCCAGCAGTTTGGGGGGGGGATTTTACGAGCAGTACTTC. Residues: CASSLGGGFYEQYF.

This clonotype was seen a few times. The rearrangement joins TRBV13 to TRBJ2-7, with 9 positions matching TRBD1. J lost 0 bases, V lost 3 bases, and 6 bases had no gene match. Germline-derived CDR1 and CDR2 are PRHDT and FYEKMQ (reference sequence). This CDR3 contains 16 residues. CDR3 region: CASSLPPGQGSYEQYF. The CDR3 region has the DNA TGTGCCAGCAGCTTGCCACCGGGACAGGGCTCCTACGAGCAGTACTTC. The entire variable domain, with the rest obtained from reference TRBV13 and TRBJ2-7, is as follows: AAGVIQSPRHLIKEKRETATLKCYPIPRHDTVYWYQQGPGQDPQFLISFYEKMQSDKGSIPDRFSAQQFSDYHSELNMSSLELGDSALYFCASSLPPGQGSYEQYFGPGTRLTVT.

This clonotype came up many times. V gene TRBV27 combines with J gene TRBJ1-5, with D possibly being TRBD1 (5 bases). V lost 4 bases and J lost 2, with 12 bases in between. CDR1 MNHEY and CDR2 SMNVEV come from the germline V gene (reference sequence). The CDR3 is 15 amino acids. CDR3 loop: CASSYLGVGNQPQHF. CDR3 in DNA: TGTGCCAGCAGTTACTTAGGGGTAGGCAATCAGCCCCAGCATTTT.

A few counts support this clonotype. The J gene is TRBJ1-3, the V gene TRBV7-9; perhaps TRBD1 as D (6 bases). CDR1 and CDR2 (germline): SEHNR, FQNEAQ (reference sequence). The CDR3 is 17 amino acids. The germline V and J ends were trimmed by 3 bases and 0 bases, with 15 bases remaining between them. CDR3 sequence: CASSFSVDRSSGNTIYF. CDR3 nucleotide sequence: TGTGCCAGCAGCTTTTCGGTTGACAGGAGCTCTGGAAACACCATATATTTT. Full variable domain (rest looked up from reference TRBV7-9 and TRBJ1-3): DTGVSQNPRHKITKRGQNVTFRCDPISEHNRLYWYRQTLGQGPEFLTYFQNEAQLEKSRLLSDRFSAERPKGSFSTLEIQRTEQGDSAMYLCASSFSVDRSSGNTIYFGEGSWLTVV.

This clonotype has at least ten counts. The chain links TRBV11-3 to TRBJ1-1, with D maybe TRBD1 (6 bases). The CDR3 spans 14 residues. Trimming removed 5 bases at V and 0 bases at J, with 10 bases between. Germline assignment: CDR1 SGHNT and CDR2 YENEEA. The CDR3 loop reads CASSKQGMNTEAFF. CDR3 nucleotide sequence: TGTGCCAGCAGCAAACAGGGAATGAACACTGAAGCTTTCTTT.

This clonotype showed up just a few times. The rearrangement joins TRBV7-3 to TRBJ2-7, with TRBD2 identical over 8 bases. The CDR3 runs to 16 residues. The V gene's germline CDR1 is SGHTA and CDR2 FQGTGA. V trimming: 5 bases; J trimming: 2 bases; junction bases outside the gene matches: 11. CDR3 DNA: TGTGCCAGCAGCCCGACCCCCAGCGGGAGACCCTACGAGCAGTACTTC. It yields the protein CASSPTPSGRPYEQYF.

This clonotype was counted many times. This rearrangement joins TRBV2 to TRBJ2-1; D ambiguous. The ends were cut back, 7 bases at V and 8 bases at J, with 18 bases in the middle. Germline assignment: CDR1 SNHLY and CDR2 FYNNEI. This CDR3 spans 14 amino acids. CDR3 protein: CASNGEARQDEQFF. The CDR3 DNA is TGTGCCAGCAATGGGGAAGCCCGACAAGATGAGCAGTTCTTC.